The clone carrying this T cell receptor (beta chain) was seen many times. The target antigen is unknown. This record comes from a study of T cell repertoires in cytomegalovirus infection. Background on the study: An indication of both CMV infection and matching HLA type came from public TCR beta signatures.

TCRdb analysed the reads with MiXCR anew, one entry per CDR3 protein. The top ten hold 8.5% to 9% of the sample, which has about 260,000 distinct CDR3 sequences, roughly an eighth seen once. The CDR3 is made up of 13 amino acids. Germline CDR1 reads MGHDK; CDR2 reads SYGVNS. V gave up 8 bases and J gave up 2 bases; unmatched junction bases: 5. Study outcomes and limitations: Cumulative public TCR beta family frequency identified carriers of CMV plus the relevant HLA.

The receptor comes from a human donor in good health (CMV status not recorded). Some clones in this sample may be carry-over from other donors' samples. The sequenced material came from PBMCs. The chain recombines TRBV25-1 with TRBJ2-7; 8 bases are shared with TRBD1. The CDR3 protein is CASSGQGPYEQYF. The DNA of the CDR3 is TGTGCCAGCTCTGGACAGGGCCCCTACGAGCAGTACTTC.